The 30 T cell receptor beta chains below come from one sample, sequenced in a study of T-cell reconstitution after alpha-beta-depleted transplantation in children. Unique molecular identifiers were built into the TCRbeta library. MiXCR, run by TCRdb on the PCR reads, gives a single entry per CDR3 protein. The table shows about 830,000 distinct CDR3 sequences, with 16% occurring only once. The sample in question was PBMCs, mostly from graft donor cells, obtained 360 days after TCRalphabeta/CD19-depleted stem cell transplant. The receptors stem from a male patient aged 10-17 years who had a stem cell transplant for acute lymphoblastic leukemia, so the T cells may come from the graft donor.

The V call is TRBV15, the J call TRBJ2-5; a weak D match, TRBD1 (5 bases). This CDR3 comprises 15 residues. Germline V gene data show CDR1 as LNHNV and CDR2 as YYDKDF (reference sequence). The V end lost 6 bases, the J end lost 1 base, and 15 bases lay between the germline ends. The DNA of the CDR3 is TGTGCCACCAGAGTAGGGGCCAGAGTCCAAGAGACCCAGTACTTC. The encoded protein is CATRVGARVQETQYF.

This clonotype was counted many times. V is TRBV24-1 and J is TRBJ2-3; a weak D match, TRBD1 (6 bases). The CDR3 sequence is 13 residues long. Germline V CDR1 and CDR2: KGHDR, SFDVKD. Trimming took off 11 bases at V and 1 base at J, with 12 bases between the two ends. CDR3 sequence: CAIQGTGTDTQYF. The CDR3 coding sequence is TGTGCCATTCAGGGGACGGGCACAGATACGCAGTATTTT.

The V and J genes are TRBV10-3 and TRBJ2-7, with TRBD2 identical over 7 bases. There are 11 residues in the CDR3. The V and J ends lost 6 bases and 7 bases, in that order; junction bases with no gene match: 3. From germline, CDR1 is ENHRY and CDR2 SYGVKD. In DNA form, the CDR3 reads TGTGCCATCAGGGGGGGGAATGAGCAGTACTTC. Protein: CAIRGGNEQYF.

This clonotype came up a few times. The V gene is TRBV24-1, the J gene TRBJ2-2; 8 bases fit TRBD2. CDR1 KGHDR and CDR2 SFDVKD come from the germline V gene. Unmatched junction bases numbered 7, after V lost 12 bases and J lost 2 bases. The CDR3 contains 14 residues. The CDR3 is CAGISGANTGELFF. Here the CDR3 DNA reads TGTGCCGGCATTAGCGGGGCTAACACCGGGGAGCTGTTTTTT.

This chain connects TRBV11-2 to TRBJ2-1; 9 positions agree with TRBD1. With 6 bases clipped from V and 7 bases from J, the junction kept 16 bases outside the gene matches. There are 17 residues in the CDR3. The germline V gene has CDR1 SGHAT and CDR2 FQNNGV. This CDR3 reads CASRSTWDRAPGNEQFF. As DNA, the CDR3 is TGTGCCAGCAGATCAACATGGGACAGGGCTCCCGGGAATGAGCAGTTCTTC.

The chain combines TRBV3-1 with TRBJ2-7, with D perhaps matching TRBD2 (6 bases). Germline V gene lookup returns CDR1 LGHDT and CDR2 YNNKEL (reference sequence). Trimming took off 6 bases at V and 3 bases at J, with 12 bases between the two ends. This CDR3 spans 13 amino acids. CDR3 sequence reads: CASREGNGYEQYF. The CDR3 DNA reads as TGTGCCAGCAGGGAGGGAAACGGCTACGAGCAGTACTTC.

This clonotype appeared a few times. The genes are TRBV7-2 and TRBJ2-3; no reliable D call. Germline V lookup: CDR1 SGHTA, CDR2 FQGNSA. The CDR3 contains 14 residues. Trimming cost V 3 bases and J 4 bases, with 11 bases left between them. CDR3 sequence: CASSFRLRADTQYF. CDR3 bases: TGTGCCAGCAGCTTTCGCTTAAGAGCAGATACGCAGTATTTT. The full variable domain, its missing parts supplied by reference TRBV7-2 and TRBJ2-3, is GAGVSQSPSNKVTEKGKDVELRCDPISGHTALYWYRQSLGQGLEFLIYFQGNSAPDKSGLPSDRFSAERTGGSVSTLTIQRTQQEDSAVYLCASSFRLRADTQYFGPGTRLTVL.

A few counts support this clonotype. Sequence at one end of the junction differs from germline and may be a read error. This CDR3 is CASNQGTSGFSYEQYF. The CDR3 nucleotides are TGCGCCAGCAACCAAGGGACTAGCGGGTTCTCCTACGAGCAGTACTTC. The chain couples TRBV4-1 to TRBJ2-7, with TRBD2 identical over 12 bases. Germline-derived CDR1 and CDR2 are MGHRA and YSYEKL. This CDR3 has 16 residues.

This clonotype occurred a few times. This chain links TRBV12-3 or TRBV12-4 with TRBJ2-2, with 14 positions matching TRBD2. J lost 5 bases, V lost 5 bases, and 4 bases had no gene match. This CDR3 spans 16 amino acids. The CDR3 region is CASSPGLAGETGELFF. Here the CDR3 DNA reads TGTGCCAGCAGTCCGGGACTAGCGGGAGAGACCGGGGAGCTGTTTTTT.

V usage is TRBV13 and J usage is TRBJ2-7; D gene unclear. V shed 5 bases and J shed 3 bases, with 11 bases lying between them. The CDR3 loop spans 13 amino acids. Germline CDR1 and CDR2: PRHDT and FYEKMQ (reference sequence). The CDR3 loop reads CASSATNRYEQYF. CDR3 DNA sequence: TGTGCCAGCAGCGCTACTAACCGCTACGAGCAGTACTTC. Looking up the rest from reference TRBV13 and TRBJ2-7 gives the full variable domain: AAGVIQSPRHLIKEKRETATLKCYPIPRHDTVYWYQQGPGQDPQFLISFYEKMQSDKGSIPDRFSAQQFSDYHSELNMSSLELGDSALYFCASSATNRYEQYFGPGTRLTVT.

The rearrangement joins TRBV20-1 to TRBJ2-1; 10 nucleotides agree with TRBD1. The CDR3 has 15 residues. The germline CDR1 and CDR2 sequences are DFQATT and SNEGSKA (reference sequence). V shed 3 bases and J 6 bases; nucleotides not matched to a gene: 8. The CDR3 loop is CSARDGDRGINEQFF. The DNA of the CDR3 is TGCAGTGCTAGGGACGGGGACAGGGGAATCAATGAGCAGTTCTTC.

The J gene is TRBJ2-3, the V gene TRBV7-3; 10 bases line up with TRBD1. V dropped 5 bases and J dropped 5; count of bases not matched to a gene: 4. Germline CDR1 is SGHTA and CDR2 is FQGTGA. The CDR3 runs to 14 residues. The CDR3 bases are TGTGCCAGCAGCCCGACAGGGGGCGTAGATACGCAGTATTTT. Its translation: CASSPTGGVDTQYF.

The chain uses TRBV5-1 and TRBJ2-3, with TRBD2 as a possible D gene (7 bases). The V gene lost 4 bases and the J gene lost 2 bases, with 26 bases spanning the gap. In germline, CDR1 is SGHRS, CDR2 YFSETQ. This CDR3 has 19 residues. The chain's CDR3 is CASSQSGARSGVITDTQYF. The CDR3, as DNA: TGCGCCAGCAGCCAGTCAGGGGCGCGCAGCGGGGTCATCACAGATACGCAGTATTTT. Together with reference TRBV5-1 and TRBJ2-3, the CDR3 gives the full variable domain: KAGVTQTPRYLIKTRGQQVTLSCSPISGHRSVSWYQQTPGQGLQFLFEYFSETQRNKGNFPGRFSGRQFSNSRSEMNVSTLELGDSALYLCASSQSGARSGVITDTQYFGPGTRLTVL.

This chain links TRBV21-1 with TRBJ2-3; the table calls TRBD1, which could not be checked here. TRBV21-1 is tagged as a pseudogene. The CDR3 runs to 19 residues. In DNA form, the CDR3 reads TGTGCCAGCAGCAAAAAAATCTCTCCCGGAGCCGATAGCATAGATACGCAGTATTTT. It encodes CASSKKISPGADSIDTQYF.

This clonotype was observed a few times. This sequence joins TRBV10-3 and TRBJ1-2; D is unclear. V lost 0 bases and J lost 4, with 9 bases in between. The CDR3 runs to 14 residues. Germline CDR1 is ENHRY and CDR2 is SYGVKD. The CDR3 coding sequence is TGTGCCATCAGTGAGTCCGGACGGAGCTATGGCTACACCTTC. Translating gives CAISESGRSYGYTF.

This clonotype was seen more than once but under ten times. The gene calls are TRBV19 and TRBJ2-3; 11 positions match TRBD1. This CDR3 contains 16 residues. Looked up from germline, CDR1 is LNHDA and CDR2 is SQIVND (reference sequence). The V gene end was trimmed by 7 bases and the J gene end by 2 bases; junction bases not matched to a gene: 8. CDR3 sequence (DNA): TGTGCCAGTACCCCGGACAGGGGGCTTAACACAGATACGCAGTATTTT. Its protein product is CASTPDRGLNTDTQYF. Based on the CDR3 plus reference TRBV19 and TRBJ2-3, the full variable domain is DGGITQSPKYLFRKEGQNVTLSCEQNLNHDAMYWYRQDPGQGLRLIYYSQIVNDFQKGDIAEGYSVSREKKESFPLTVTSAQKNPTAFYLCASTPDRGLNTDTQYFGPGTRLTVL.

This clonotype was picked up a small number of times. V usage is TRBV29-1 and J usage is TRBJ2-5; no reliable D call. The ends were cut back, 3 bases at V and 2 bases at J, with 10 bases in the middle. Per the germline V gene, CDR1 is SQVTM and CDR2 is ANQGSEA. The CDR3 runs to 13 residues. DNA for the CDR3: TGCAGCGTTGAGCGGCAGACGCAAGAGACCCAGTACTTC. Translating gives CSVERQTQETQYF.

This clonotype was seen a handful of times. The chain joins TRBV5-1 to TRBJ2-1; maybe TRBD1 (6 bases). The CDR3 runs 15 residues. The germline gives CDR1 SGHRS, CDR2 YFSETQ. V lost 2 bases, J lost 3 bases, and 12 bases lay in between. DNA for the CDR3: TGCGCCAGCAGCTTATCACAGGGCCGCTACAATGAGCAGTTCTTC. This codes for CASSLSQGRYNEQFF.

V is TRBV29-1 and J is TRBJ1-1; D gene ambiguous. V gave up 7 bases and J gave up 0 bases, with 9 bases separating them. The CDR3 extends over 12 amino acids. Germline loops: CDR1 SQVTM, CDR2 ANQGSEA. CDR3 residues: CSAEGLNTEAFF. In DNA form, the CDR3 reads TGCAGCGCCGAGGGATTGAACACTGAAGCTTTCTTT.

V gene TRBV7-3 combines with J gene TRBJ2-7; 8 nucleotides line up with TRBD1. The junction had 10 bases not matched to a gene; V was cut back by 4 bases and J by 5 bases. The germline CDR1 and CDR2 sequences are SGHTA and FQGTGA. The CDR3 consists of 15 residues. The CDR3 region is CASSSNGQGWDEQYF. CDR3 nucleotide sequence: TGTGCCAGCAGCTCCAACGGACAGGGCTGGGACGAGCAGTACTTC. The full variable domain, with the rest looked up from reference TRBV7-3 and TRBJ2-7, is GAGVSQTPSNKVTEKGKYVELRCDPISGHTALYWYRQSLGQGPEFLIYFQGTGAADDSGLPNDRFFAVRPEGSVSTLKIQRTERGDSAVYLCASSSNGQGWDEQYFGPGTRLTVT.

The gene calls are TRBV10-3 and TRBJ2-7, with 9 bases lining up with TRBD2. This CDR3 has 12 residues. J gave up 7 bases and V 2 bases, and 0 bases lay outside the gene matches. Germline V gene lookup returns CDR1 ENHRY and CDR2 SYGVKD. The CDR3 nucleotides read TGTGCCATCAGTGAGCTAGCGGGAGAGCAGTACTTC. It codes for CAISELAGEQYF.

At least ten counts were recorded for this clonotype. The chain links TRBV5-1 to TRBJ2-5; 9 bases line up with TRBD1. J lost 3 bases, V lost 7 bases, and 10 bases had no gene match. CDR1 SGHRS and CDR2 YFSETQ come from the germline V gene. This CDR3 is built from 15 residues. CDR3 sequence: CASGRTGVKEETQYF. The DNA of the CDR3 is TGCGCCAGCGGAAGGACAGGGGTGAAAGAAGAGACCCAGTACTTC.

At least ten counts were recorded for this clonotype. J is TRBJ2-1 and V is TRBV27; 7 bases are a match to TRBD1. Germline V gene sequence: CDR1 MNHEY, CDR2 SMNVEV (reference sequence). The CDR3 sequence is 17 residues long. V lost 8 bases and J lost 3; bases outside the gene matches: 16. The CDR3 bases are TGTGCCAGCTGTAGAGAGCTCGGACAGGTCGACTACAATGAGCAGTTCTTC. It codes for CASCRELGQVDYNEQFF.

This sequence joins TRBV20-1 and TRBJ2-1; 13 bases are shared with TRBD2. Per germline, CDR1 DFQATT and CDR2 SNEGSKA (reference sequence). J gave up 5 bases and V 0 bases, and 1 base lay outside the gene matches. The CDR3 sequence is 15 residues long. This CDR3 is CSARDGTSGNNEQFF. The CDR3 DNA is TGCAGTGCTAGAGATGGGACTAGCGGGAACAATGAGCAGTTCTTC.

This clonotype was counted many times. The CDR3, as DNA: TGTGCCAGCAGCTTAACTAGCGGGAGGGCGAATACGCAGTATTTT. It codes for CASSLTSGRANTQYF. The chain employs TRBV11-2 and TRBJ2-3; 13 bases line up with TRBD2. The germline CDR1 and CDR2 sequences are SGHAT and FQNNGV. V lost 2 bases, J lost 7 bases, and 3 bases stayed unmatched. The CDR3 loop spans 15 amino acids.

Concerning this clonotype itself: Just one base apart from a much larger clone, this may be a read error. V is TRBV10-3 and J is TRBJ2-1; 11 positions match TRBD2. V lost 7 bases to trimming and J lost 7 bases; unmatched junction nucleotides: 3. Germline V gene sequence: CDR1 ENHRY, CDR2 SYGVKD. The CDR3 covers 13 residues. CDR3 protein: CAIMTSGKNEQFF. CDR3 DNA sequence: TGTGCCATCATGACTAGCGGGAAAAATGAGCAGTTCTTC.

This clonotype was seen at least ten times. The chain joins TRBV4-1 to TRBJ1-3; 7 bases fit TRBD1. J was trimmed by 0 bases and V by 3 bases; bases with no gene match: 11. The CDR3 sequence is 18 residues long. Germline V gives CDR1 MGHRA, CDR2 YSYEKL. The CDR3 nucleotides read TGCGCCAGCAGCCATCCGGGACAGTTCTACTCCTCTGGAAACACCATATATTTT. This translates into CASSHPGQFYSSGNTIYF.

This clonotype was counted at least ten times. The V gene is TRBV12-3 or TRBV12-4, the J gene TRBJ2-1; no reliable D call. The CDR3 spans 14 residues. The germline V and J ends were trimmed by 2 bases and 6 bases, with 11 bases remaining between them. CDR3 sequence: CASSLSRVPNEQFF. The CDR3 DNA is TGTGCCAGCAGTTTATCTCGGGTCCCCAATGAGCAGTTCTTC.

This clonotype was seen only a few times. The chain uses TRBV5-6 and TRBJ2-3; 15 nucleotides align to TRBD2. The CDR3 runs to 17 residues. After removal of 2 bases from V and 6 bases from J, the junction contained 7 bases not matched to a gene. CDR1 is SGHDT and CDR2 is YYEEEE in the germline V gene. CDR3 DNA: TGTGCCAGCAGCTTATTCGGACTAGCGGGAGGGGATGATACGCAGTATTTT. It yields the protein CASSLFGLAGGDDTQYF. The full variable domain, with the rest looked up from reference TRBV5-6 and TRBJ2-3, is DAGVTQSPTHLIKTRGQQVTLRCSPKSGHDTVSWYQQALGQGPQFIFQYYEEEERQRGNFPDRFSGHQFPNYSSELNVNALLLGDSALYLCASSLFGLAGGDDTQYFGPGTRLTVL.

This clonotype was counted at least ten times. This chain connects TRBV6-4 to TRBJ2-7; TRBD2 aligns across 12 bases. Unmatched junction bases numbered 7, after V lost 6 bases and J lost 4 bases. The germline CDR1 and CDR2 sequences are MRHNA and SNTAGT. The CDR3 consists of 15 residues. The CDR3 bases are TGTGCCAGCAGCCTCCTAGCGGGAGGGAAATACGAGCAGTACTTC. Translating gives CASSLLAGGKYEQYF.